Below are 6 T cell receptor beta chains sequenced from a single sample in a study of blood T cell repertoires in COVID-19. Produced via immunoSEQ multiplex PCR; TCRdb's table is partial and in-frame only. This sample has fewer than 200,000 clones, with roughly 70% found just once. Material: peripheral blood. Every receptor here comes from a woman older than 75 with acute or convalescent COVID-19.

V usage is TRBV29-1 and J usage is TRBJ2-2; 7 bases agree with TRBD1. This CDR3 has 14 residues. Germline CDR1 reads SQVTM; CDR2 reads ANQGSEA. J gave up 7 bases and V 7 bases, and 12 bases lay outside the gene matches. The CDR3 DNA reads as TGCAGCGCCCGACAGGGATCGGTGGGCGGGGAGCTGTTTTTT. This translates into CSARQGSVGGELFF.

The J gene is TRBJ2-1, the V gene TRBV19; a weak D match, TRBD2 (6 bases). Trimming took off 3 bases at V and 7 bases at J, with 10 bases between the two ends. This CDR3 is 13 amino acids long. From germline, CDR1 is LNHDA and CDR2 SQIVND (reference sequence). In nucleotides, the CDR3 is TGTGCCAGTAGTATGAGCCGGGAGAATGAGCAGTTCTTC. Protein sequence: CASSMSRENEQFF. Full variable domain (missing parts from reference TRBV19 and TRBJ2-1): DGGITQSPKYLFRKEGQNVTLSCEQNLNHDAMYWYRQDPGQGLRLIYYSQIVNDFQKGDIAEGYSVSREKKESFPLTVTSAQKNPTAFYLCASSMSRENEQFFGPGTRLTVL.

This clone appeared a few times. The CDR3 spells CASSWGGTGAYNEQFF. The CDR3 DNA is TGTGCCAGCAGCTGGGGCGGGACAGGGGCATACAATGAGCAGTTCTTC. V usage is TRBV11-2 and J usage is TRBJ2-1, with TRBD1 identical over 10 bases. This CDR3 comprises 16 residues. Trimming took 4 bases from V and 4 from J; bases not matched to a gene: 7. Germline lookup yields CDR1 SGHAT and CDR2 FQNNGV.

This sequence joins TRBV4-1 and TRBJ1-4; the match to TRBD1 covers 9 bases. In germline, CDR1 is MGHRA, CDR2 YSYEKL. V shed 1 base, J shed 7 bases, and the junction held 10 bases outside the gene matches. This CDR3 region has 17 residues. DNA for the CDR3: TGCGCCAGCAGCCAAGTTGTTGGAGGGACAGGGAGTGAAAAACTGTTTTTT. It specifies CASSQVVGGTGSEKLFF.

The rearrangement links TRBV10-1 to TRBJ2-7, with D possibly being TRBD1 (6 bases). CDR3 length: 13 residues. The V end lost 5 bases, the J end lost 3 bases, and 11 bases lay between the germline ends. The germline gives CDR1 WNHNN, CDR2 SYGVQD (reference sequence). The DNA of the CDR3 is TGCGCCAGCAGTTCGGGACAATTCTACGAGCAGTACTTC. It translates to CASSSGQFYEQYF.

The J gene is TRBJ2-7, the V gene TRBV28, with 12 bases identical to TRBD2. The CDR3 contains 16 residues. V dropped 3 bases and J dropped 4; count of bases not matched to a gene: 7. Germline V gene lookup returns CDR1 MDHEN and CDR2 SYDVKM. In DNA, the CDR3 is TGTGCCAGCAGTTTGTTCCCCGGACTAGCGGGATACGAGCAGTACTTC. It specifies CASSLFPGLAGYEQYF.